Below, one T cell receptor (beta chain) is given with its context. This entry comes from a study of regulatory T cells in long-lasting Graves disease. The TCR beta library used iRepertoire HTBI primers with Arm-PCR amplification of CDR3. TCRdb processed the multiplex PCR reads anew with MiXCR; each CDR3 protein has one entry. The data show 650,000 to 850,000 distinct CDR3 sequences, with approximately 29% seen just once and roughly 46% held by the top ten. Documented time point: persistent/refractory GD, antithyroid drugs over 5 years with positive TRAb. PBMCs provided the RNA from which the TCR library was made. The specimen was peripheral blood mononuclear cells (PBMCs), collected when the disease was refractory, from a patient treated with antithyroid drugs. The sequence came from a female donor with Graves disease.

For the CDR3, the DNA is TGTGCCACCAGTGGTGGGCGGGTAAATCAGCCCCAGCATTTT. It specifies CATSGGRVNQPQHF. J is TRBJ1-5 and V is TRBV24-1; D remains unclear. The V end was cut by 5 bases, the J end by 4 bases, with 11 bases between. Germline loops: CDR1 KGHDR, CDR2 SFDVKD. CDR3 length equals 14 residues.